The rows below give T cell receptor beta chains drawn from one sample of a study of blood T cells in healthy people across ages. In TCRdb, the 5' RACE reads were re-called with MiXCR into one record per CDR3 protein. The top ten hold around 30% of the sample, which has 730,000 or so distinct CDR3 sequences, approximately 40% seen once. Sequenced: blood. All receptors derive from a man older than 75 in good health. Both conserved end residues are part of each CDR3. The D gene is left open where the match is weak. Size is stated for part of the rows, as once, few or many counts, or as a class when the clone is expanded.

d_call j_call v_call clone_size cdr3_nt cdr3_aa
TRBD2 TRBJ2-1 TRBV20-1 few TGCAGTGCCCAGAGGGGGACTAGCGATTTTTACAATGAGCAGTTCTTC CSAQRGTSDFYNEQFF
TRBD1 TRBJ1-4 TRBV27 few TGTGCCAGCAGGACAACCGGGACAGCTAATGAAAAACTGTTTTTT CASRTTGTANEKLFF
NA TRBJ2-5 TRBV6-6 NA TGTGCCAGCAGTTACTCCGAGGAGACCCAGTACTTC CASSYSEETQYF
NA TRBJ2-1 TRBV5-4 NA TGTGCCAGCAGCTTGGAACAGGGCCCCTATGAGCAGTTCTTC CASSLEQGPYEQFF
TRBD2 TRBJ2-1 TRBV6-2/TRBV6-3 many TGTGCCAGCAGTACCGGACTAGCGGGAGGTAATGAGCAGTTCTTC CASSTGLAGGNEQFF
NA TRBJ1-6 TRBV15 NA TGTGCCACCAGCGGTGGACGGTATAATTCACCCCTCCACTTT CATSGGRYNSPLHF
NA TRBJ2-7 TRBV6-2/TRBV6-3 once TGTGCCAGCACCGGGGGACAGCCAGCCATCGAGCAGTACTTC CASTGGQPAIEQYF
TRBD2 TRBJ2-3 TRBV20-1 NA TGCAGTGCTAGAGATCTCGGGGGACTAGCGGGGGTTGATACGCAGTATTTT CSARDLGGLAGVDTQYF
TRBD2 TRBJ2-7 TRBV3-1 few TGTGCCAGCAGCCCCTCTGAGCGGGATTACGAGCAGTACTTC CASSPSERDYEQYF
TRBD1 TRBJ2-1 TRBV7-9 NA TGTGCCAGCAGCCCAGGACAGGGAGGTGTAAATGAGCAGTTCTTC CASSPGQGGVNEQFF
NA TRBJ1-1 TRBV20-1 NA TGCAGTGCTAGAGCCGGGCCAACCCCGAGGAACACTGAAGCTTTCTTT CSARAGPTPRNTEAFF
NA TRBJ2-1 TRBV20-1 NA TGCAGTGCTGGGCGTGTGGGGCTCCGCTACAATGAGCAGTTCTTC CSAGRVGLRYNEQFF
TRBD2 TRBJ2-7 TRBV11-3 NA TGTGCCAGCAGCTTTTCCGGGACTAGCGGGATCTACAATGAGCAGTACTTC CASSFSGTSGIYNEQYF
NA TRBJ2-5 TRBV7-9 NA TGTGCCAGCAGCTTGATATGGGAGACCCAGTACTTC CASSLIWETQYF
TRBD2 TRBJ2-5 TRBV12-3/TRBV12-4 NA TGTGCCAGCAGTTGGAAACTAGCGGGGGGGCCGGAGACCCAGTACTTC CASSWKLAGGPETQYF
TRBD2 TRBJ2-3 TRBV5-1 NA TGCGCCAGCAGCTTCCTGACTAGCGCAGATACGCAGTATTTT CASSFLTSADTQYF
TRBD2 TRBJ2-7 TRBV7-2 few TGTGCCAGCAGGTTAGGGATAGCGGGGAGCTACGAGCAGTACTTC CASRLGIAGSYEQYF
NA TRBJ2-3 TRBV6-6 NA TGTGCCAGCATGGGCGGCACAGATACGCAGTATTTT CASMGGTDTQYF
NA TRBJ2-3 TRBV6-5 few TGTGCCAGCAAGGGGTTGCAGTACTCCACAGATACGCAGTATTTT CASKGLQYSTDTQYF
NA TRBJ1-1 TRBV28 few TGTGCCAGCAGTTTGGGGCAGGGCAGTGAAGCTTTCTTT CASSLGQGSEAFF
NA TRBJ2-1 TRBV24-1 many TGTGCCACCAGTGAGCCTGCGGGGGACACCAATGAGCAGTTCTTC CATSEPAGDTNEQFF
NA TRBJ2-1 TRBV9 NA TGTGCCAGCAGCGATGGGACCACCTACAATGAGCAGTTCTTC CASSDGTTYNEQFF
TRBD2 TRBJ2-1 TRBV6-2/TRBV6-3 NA TGTGCCAGCAGCAGAGAGGGGACTAGCGGGATTGAGCAGTTCTTC CASSREGTSGIEQFF
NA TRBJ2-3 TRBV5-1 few TGCGCCAGCAGGGAGTGGTACGCGGGGAGCACAGATACGCAGTATTTT CASREWYAGSTDTQYF
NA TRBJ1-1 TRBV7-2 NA TGTGCCAGCAGCCAGACAGCGATCACTGAAGCTTTCTTT CASSQTAITEAFF
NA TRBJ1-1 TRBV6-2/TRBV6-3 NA TGTGCCAGCAGTTACTCGGGACGGAAAGTTGAAGCTTTCTTT CASSYSGRKVEAFF
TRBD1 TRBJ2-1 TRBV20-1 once TGCAGTGCGCCTGACCCCGGGACAGGGAGCTACAATGAGCAGTTCTTC CSAPDPGTGSYNEQFF
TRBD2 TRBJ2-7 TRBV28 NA TGTGCCAGCAAGAAGCGGGAGGGTGTAGTCGAGCAGTACTTC CASKKREGVVEQYF
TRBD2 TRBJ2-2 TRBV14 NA TGTGCCAGCAGCCAAGTCGGCCTAGCGGGGAACCCCGGGGAGCTGTTTTTT CASSQVGLAGNPGELFF
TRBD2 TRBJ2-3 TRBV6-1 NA TGTGCCAGCAAACTAGCGGGAGTCACAGATACGCAGTATTTT CASKLAGVTDTQYF
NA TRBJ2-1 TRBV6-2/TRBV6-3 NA TGTGCCAGCGGGGCAAATGGGCAGTTCTTC CASGANGQFF
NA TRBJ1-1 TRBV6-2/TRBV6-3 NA TGTGCCAGCTCCCCTAACAGGATGAGCACTGAAGCTTTCTTT CASSPNRMSTEAFF
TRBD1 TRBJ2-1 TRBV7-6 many TGTGCCAGCAGCTTCCCGACAGGGAAGAATGAGCAGTTCTTC CASSFPTGKNEQFF
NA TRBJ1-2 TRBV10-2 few TGCGCCAGCAGTGAGTCGAAGGGTATTGGACAGCGCTATGGCTACACCTTC CASSESKGIGQRYGYTF
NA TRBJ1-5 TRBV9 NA TGTGCCAGCAGCGCTTACGGGGCTGTAAATCAGCCCCAGCATTTT CASSAYGAVNQPQHF
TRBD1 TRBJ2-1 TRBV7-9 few TGTGCCAGCAGCTTGGGACAGAGTTTGAATGAGCAGTTCTTC CASSLGQSLNEQFF
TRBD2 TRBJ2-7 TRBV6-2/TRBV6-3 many TGTGCCAGCAGTCCATCTAGCGGGAGGTCCTACGAGCAGTACTTC CASSPSSGRSYEQYF
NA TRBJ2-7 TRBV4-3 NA TGCGCCAGCAGCCAAGAGGCCCCTGGCGAGCAGTACTTC CASSQEAPGEQYF
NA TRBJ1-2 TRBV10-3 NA TGTGCCATCTCCCGGGTGGGTGACTACACCTTC CAISRVGDYTF
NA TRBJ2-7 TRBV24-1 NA TGTGCCACCAGTGATTCCCCAGGGGCGACCTTAAACTACGAGCAGTACTTC CATSDSPGATLNYEQYF
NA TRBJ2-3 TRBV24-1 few TGTGCCACCAGTGAGGCAGGGTTGGTGGATACGCAGTATTTT CATSEAGLVDTQYF
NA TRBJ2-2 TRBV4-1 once TGCGCCAGCAGCCAAGATCTCTACACCGGGGAGCTGTTTTTT CASSQDLYTGELFF
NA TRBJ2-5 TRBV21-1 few TGTGCCAGCAGTGGGGTGACCCAGTACTTC CASSGVTQYF
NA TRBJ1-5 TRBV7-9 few TGTGCCAGCAGCTTATACAGGAACAATCAGCCCCAGCATTTT CASSLYRNNQPQHF
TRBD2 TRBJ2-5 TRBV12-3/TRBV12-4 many TGTGCCAGCAGTTATAGCGGGAGGAGAGAGACCCAGTACTTC CASSYSGRRETQYF
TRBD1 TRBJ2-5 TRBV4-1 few TGCGCCAGCAGCCAAGGGGACAGAGACCAAGAGACCCAGTACTTC CASSQGDRDQETQYF
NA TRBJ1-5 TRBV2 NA TGTGCCAGCGGTGGGTCTTTGGGTTCTCAGCCCCAGCATTTT CASGGSLGSQPQHF
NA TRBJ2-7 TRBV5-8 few TGTGCCAGCAGCCTGGACACAATAACCTCCTACGAGCAGTACTTC CASSLDTITSYEQYF
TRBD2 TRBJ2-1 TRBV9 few TGTGCCAGCAGCTCCCTAGCGGGAGGGCCGGGTGAGCAGTTCTTC CASSSLAGGPGEQFF
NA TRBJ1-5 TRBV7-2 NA TGTGCCAGCAGCTTAGGGGGGGCTAAAGGAAATCAGCCCCAGCATTTT CASSLGGAKGNQPQHF